These 15 T cell receptor beta chains were all obtained from the same sample, sequenced in a study of blood T cell repertoires in COVID-19. Here immunoSEQ multiplex PCR was the method, and the copy in TCRdb shows in-frame clones only, minus some. The data show 170,000 or so clones, with over 60% seen just once and approximately 26% held by the top ten. Specimen: peripheral blood. The origin of the receptors is a woman aged 70-85 years with acute or convalescent COVID-19.

Of note for this clone: A much bigger clone sits one base away, suggesting this may be a read error. This chain links TRBV5-1 with TRBJ1-5; 7 bases are a match to TRBD1. This CDR3 region has 14 residues. The V segment lost 0 bases and the J segment 7 bases; nucleotides outside the gene matches: 4. Germline-derived CDR1 and CDR2 are SGHRS and YFSETQ. The CDR3 loop reads CASSLGAGGQPQHF. The CDR3 nucleotides are TGCGCCAGCAGCTTGGGAGCAGGGGGGCAGCCCCAGCATTTT.

The J gene is TRBJ1-2, the V gene TRBV6-5; TRBD1 matches at 8 bases. The CDR3 has 15 amino acids. Trimming cost V 6 bases and J 7 bases; bases outside gene matches: 13. Per germline, CDR1 MNHEY and CDR2 SVGAGI. DNA of the CDR3: TGTGCCAGCAGCTACAACGGACAGGGAACGAGTGGCTACACCTTC. Protein product: CASSYNGQGTSGYTF.

The genes are TRBV5-6 and TRBJ2-5; the match to TRBD2 covers 8 bases. J gave up 5 bases and V 6 bases, and 12 bases lay outside the gene matches. The CDR3 extends over 15 amino acids. CDR1 is SGHDT and CDR2 is YYEEEE in the germline V gene. The CDR3, as DNA: TGTGCCAGCACCATTAGCGGGACGACGTGGGAGACCCAGTACTTC. It yields the protein CASTISGTTWETQYF.

The gene calls are TRBV7-9 and TRBJ1-6, with TRBD1 matching over 9 bases. Per the germline V gene, CDR1 is SEHNR and CDR2 is FQNEAQ (reference sequence). The length of the CDR3 is 15 residues. The V and J ends lost 5 bases and 11 bases, in that order; junction bases with no gene match: 10. CDR3: CASSEPGQGMAPLHF. The CDR3 DNA follows: TGTGCCAGCAGCGAACCGGGACAGGGAATGGCACCCCTCCACTTT.

This clone was counted only a few times. V usage is TRBV29-1 and J usage is TRBJ2-5, with D possibly TRBD2 on 5 matching bases. Trimming removed 2 bases from V and 5 bases from J, with 12 bases in between. The CDR3 has 13 amino acids. Germline assignment: CDR1 SQVTM and CDR2 ANQGSEA. For the CDR3, the DNA is TGCAGCGTTGAATCGCTAGCCGGCGAGACCCAGTACTTC. Residues: CSVESLAGETQYF.

This clone was seen ten or more times. The rearrangement links TRBV7-9 to TRBJ2-2, with 7 bases matching TRBD2. Germline CDR1 is SEHNR and CDR2 is FQNEAQ (reference sequence). The CDR3 runs 17 residues. Trimming removed 11 bases from V and 5 bases from J; junction bases left unmatched: 20. The CDR3 coding sequence is TGTGCCGTCCCTGCCGCCGTTTCAGGACTAGTTACCGGGGAGCTGTTTTTT. It is translated as CAVPAAVSGLVTGELFF.

About this clone itself: This sample also contains other DNA sequences that code for the same CDR3. The V gene is TRBV19, the J gene TRBJ1-1; no reliable D call. Germline CDR1 reads LNHDA; CDR2 reads SQIVND (reference sequence). V was clipped by 3 bases and J by 2 bases, with 7 bases between them. CDR3 length: 13 amino acids. CDR3 sequence reads: CASSINRNTEAFF. The CDR3 nucleotides are TGTGCCAGTAGTATCAACAGAAACACTGAAGCTTTCTTT.

The gene calls are TRBV7-8 and TRBJ1-3, with a tentative D call TRBD1 (5 bases). This CDR3 is built from 15 residues. V lost 3 bases and J lost 1, with 10 bases in between. Germline V lookup: CDR1 SGHVS, CDR2 FQNEAQ. CDR3 DNA: TGTGCCAGCAGCTTCTACAAGGGGTCTGGAAACACCATATATTTT. It translates to CASSFYKGSGNTIYF.

This chain connects TRBV9 to TRBJ2-7; D not resolved. The V end lost 0 bases, the J end lost 2 bases, and 12 bases lay between the germline ends. The CDR3 contains 15 residues. In germline, CDR1 is SGDLS, CDR2 YYNGEE. The chain's CDR3 is CASSVGQAPTYEQYF. In nucleotides, the CDR3 is TGTGCCAGCAGCGTAGGTCAGGCTCCCACCTACGAGCAGTACTTC.

The rearrangement links TRBV14 to TRBJ2-3, with 13 bases lining up with TRBD2. Looked up from germline, CDR1 is SGHDN and CDR2 is FVKESK. The V segment lost 4 bases and the J segment 8 bases; nucleotides outside the gene matches: 6. CDR3 size: 15 residues. The CDR3 region is CASSRTSGSWGTQYF. As DNA, the CDR3 is TGTGCCAGCAGCCGGACTAGCGGGAGTTGGGGTACGCAGTATTTT.

The chain combines TRBV19 with TRBJ2-3; TRBD2 matches at 12 bases. The CDR3 length is 16 residues. Germline lookup yields CDR1 LNHDA and CDR2 SQIVND (reference sequence). V lost 3 bases to trimming and J lost 0 bases; unmatched junction nucleotides: 1. The CDR3 is CASSMTSGGSTDTQYF. CDR3 DNA sequence: TGTGCCAGTAGTATGACTAGCGGGGGTAGCACAGATACGCAGTATTTT.

This chain connects TRBV11-3 to TRBJ2-1; 11 nucleotides agree with TRBD2. Germline CDR1 reads SGHNT; CDR2 reads YENEEA. The V segment lost 3 bases and the J segment 8 bases; nucleotides outside the gene matches: 15. The CDR3 contains 18 residues. The CDR3 bases are TGTGCCAGCAGCTTTGGCGGACTAGCGGGTCGGGCCAGCGATGAGCAGTTCTTC. Encoded protein: CASSFGGLAGRASDEQFF.

V usage is TRBV30 and J usage is TRBJ1-2; 8 bases agree with TRBD1. The CDR3 totals 15 residues. Per germline, CDR1 GTSNPN and CDR2 SVGIG (reference sequence). V dropped 0 bases and J dropped 6; count of bases not matched to a gene: 9. CDR3 bases: TGTGCCTGGAGTGTACTGGCAGGGGGCTTGAATGGCTACACCTTC. Protein: CAWSVLAGGLNGYTF.

This chain joins TRBV7-8 and TRBJ1-5; D uncertain. The CDR3 has 15 amino acids. The germline V and J ends were trimmed by 2 bases and 1 base, with 9 bases remaining between them. Germline V gene data show CDR1 as SGHVS and CDR2 as FQNEAQ. The CDR3 coding sequence is TGTGCCAGCAGCTTATCGGGCGGGAGCAATCAGCCCCAGCATTTT. This codes for CASSLSGGSNQPQHF.

This chain links TRBV5-1 with TRBJ2-2, with D maybe TRBD1 (6 bases). This CDR3 has 14 residues. V lost 1 base, J lost 4 bases, and 8 bases lay in between. The germline V gene encodes CDR1 SGHRS and CDR2 YFSETQ. The DNA for the CDR3 is TGCGCCAGCAGCTTGAGGGGGACCACCGGGGAGCTGTTTTTT. Translation: CASSLRGTTGELFF.